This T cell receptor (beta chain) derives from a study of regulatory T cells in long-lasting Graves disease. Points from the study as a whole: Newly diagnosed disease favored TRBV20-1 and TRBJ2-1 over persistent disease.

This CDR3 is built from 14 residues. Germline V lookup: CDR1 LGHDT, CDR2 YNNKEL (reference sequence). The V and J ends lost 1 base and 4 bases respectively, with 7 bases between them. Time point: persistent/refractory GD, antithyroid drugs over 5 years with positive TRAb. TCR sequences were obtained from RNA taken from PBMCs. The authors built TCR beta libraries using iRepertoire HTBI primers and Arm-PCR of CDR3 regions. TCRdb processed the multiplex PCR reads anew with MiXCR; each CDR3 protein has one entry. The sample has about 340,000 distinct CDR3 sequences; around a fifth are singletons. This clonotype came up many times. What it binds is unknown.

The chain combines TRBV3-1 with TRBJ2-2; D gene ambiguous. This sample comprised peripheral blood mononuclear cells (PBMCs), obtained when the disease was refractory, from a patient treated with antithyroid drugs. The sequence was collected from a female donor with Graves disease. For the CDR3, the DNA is TGTGCCAGCAGCCAAGGACTCGCCACCGGGGAGCTGTTTTTT. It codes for CASSQGLATGELFF.